The 28 T cell receptor beta chains in this list originate from one sample, sequenced in a study of metastatic and nonmetastatic thyroid tumors. MiXCR re-clonotyped the PCR reads for TCRdb. The table lists tens of thousands of clones, over 15% of them singletons. None of the patients had undergone any treatment ahead of thyroid surgery. The source material was blood. The receptors come from a female donor with papillary thyroid cancer or a benign thyroid nodule (not recorded which). Some clones in this sample may be carry-over from other donors' samples.

This clone was counted a few times. It may be a read error: a sequence one base away is much more abundant. The same CDR3 is also encoded by other DNA sequences in this sample. The V gene is TRBV11-2, the J gene TRBJ1-5; no clear D. The germline gives CDR1 SGHAT, CDR2 FQNNGV. The CDR3 consists of 16 residues. The V end was cut by 3 bases, the J end by 2 bases, with 14 bases between. The CDR3 coding sequence is TGTGCCAGCAGCTTGTATACAAGTCCGGGCAATCAGCCCCAGCATTTT. Its translation: CASSLYTSPGNQPQHF.

This clone was observed a single time. V and J are TRBV7-6 and TRBJ1-3; no clear D. There are 14 residues in the CDR3. Germline lookup yields CDR1 SGHVS and CDR2 FNYEAQ. Trimming removed 5 bases from V and 7 bases from J, with 15 bases in between. This CDR3 reads CASSPRPYGNTIYF. CDR3 coding DNA: TGTGCCAGCAGCCCACGGCCGTATGGCAACACCATATATTTT.

To note about this clone: Germline and junction disagree at one end, which may indicate a read error. The J gene is TRBJ2-3, the V gene TRBV28, with D possibly being TRBD1 or TRBD2 (5 bases each). From germline, CDR1 is MDHEN and CDR2 SYDVKM. The CDR3 is made up of 15 amino acids. CDR3 nucleotides: TGTGCCAGCAGACTAGAGGGAGCACATGAGGACACGCAATATTTT. Protein sequence: CASRLEGAHEDTQYF.

In its sample, this clone was seen many times. The genes are TRBV18 and TRBJ2-7, with D perhaps TRBD2 (7 bases). Trimming shortened V by 3 bases and J by 3 bases, and 15 bases separated the two germline ends. In germline, CDR1 is KGHSH, CDR2 LQKENI. The CDR3 has 15 residues. Written as DNA, the CDR3 is TGTGCCAGCTCACCCCCGGGCGGGGGCGGCTACGAGCAGTACTTC. This encodes CASSPPGGGGYEQYF.

The sample holds many counts of this clone. The chain carries TRBV15 and TRBJ2-5, with TRBD1 identical over 8 bases. Per germline, CDR1 LNHNV and CDR2 YYDKDF (reference sequence). The trim removed 0 bases at V and 5 bases at J, leaving 11 bases unmatched. CDR3 size: 17 residues. For the CDR3, the DNA is TGTGCCACCAGCAGAGATATGCAGGGGGCGCGTCGGGAGACCCAGTACTTC. Amino acids: CATSRDMQGARRETQYF.

This clone was picked up many times. A much bigger clone sits one base away, suggesting this may be a read error. The chain has TRBV6-1 and TRBJ1-2, with TRBD1 as a possible D gene (6 bases). The CDR3 consists of 16 residues. Germline V gene lookup returns CDR1 MNHNS and CDR2 SASEGT. V shed 8 bases and J shed 2 bases, with 21 bases lying between them. In DNA form, the CDR3 reads TGTGCCAGCGTCCGTCCCGAACTCACAGGGAACTATGGCTACACCTTC. Its translation is CASVRPELTGNYGYTF.

This clone was counted many times. Other DNA sequences in the sample encode the same CDR3. V gene TRBV7-9 combines with J gene TRBJ2-5, with TRBD2 identical over 9 bases. Per germline, CDR1 SEHNR and CDR2 FQNEAQ (reference sequence). J lost 5 bases, V lost 5 bases, and 15 bases had no gene match. The CDR3 extends over 17 amino acids. Here the CDR3 DNA reads TGTGCCAGCAGCCGGTACCCGGGACTAGCCTCGGTGGAGACCCAGTACTTC. Its translation: CASSRYPGLASVETQYF.

This clone has ten or more counts. V gene TRBV7-2 combines with J gene TRBJ2-7; TRBD1 matches at 10 bases. This CDR3 comprises 17 residues. With 5 bases clipped from V and 2 bases from J, the junction kept 12 bases outside the gene matches. The germline gives CDR1 SGHTA, CDR2 FQGNSA. In DNA, the CDR3 is TGTGCCAGCAGCCCACCGTGGCGGGACAGGGGAACCTACGAGCAGTACTTC. This encodes CASSPPWRDRGTYEQYF.

The sample holds many counts of this clone. The CDR3 DNA is TGCGCCAGCAGCCAAGGTTTAGCGGGGCCAAACTACGAGCAGTACTTC. As protein: CASSQGLAGPNYEQYF. The rearrangement links TRBV4-3 to TRBJ2-7; 8 nucleotides agree with TRBD2. The junction had 8 bases not matched to a gene; V was cut back by 1 base and J by 3 bases. Germline V lookup: CDR1 LGHNA, CDR2 YSLEER. The CDR3 loop spans 16 amino acids.

In its sample, this clone was seen many times. This chain uses TRBV28 with TRBJ2-5; D is undetermined. The CDR3 is 11 residues long. V was pared by 10 bases and J by 5 bases, with 11 bases between. CDR1 is MDHEN, CDR2 SYDVKM, per germline. CDR3 region: CATSLGETQYF. The CDR3 region has the DNA TGTGCCACCTCCCTCGGGGAGACCCAGTACTTC.

This clone was seen many times. The gene calls are TRBV19 and TRBJ2-3; TRBD2 agrees at 9 bases. Trimming removed 4 bases from V and 5 bases from J; junction bases left unmatched: 10. CDR1 is LNHDA, CDR2 SQIVND, per germline (reference sequence). This CDR3 is built from 16 residues. Here the CDR3 DNA reads TGTGCCAGTAGTAAGCGGGAGGTGGAAGGGTTAGATACGCAGTATTTT. Its protein is CASSKREVEGLDTQYF.

This clone has at least ten counts. This sequence joins TRBV9 and TRBJ2-1; TRBD1 might be the D (6 bases). This CDR3 comprises 15 residues. Germline values: CDR1 SGDLS, CDR2 YYNGEE. The V and J ends lost 0 bases and 5 bases respectively, with 12 bases between them. CDR3 amino acids: CASSVGPQGDNEQFF. The CDR3 bases are TGTGCCAGCAGCGTAGGTCCACAGGGAGACAATGAGCAGTTCTTC.

V usage is TRBV7-2 and J usage is TRBJ2-5; D ambiguous. V was shortened by 5 bases and J by 3 bases, with 13 bases between the two germline ends. The CDR3 has 14 residues. Germline V gene sequence: CDR1 SGHTA, CDR2 FQGNSA. This CDR3 is CASSRERVKETQYF. In DNA, the CDR3 is TGTGCCAGCAGCAGGGAAAGGGTTAAAGAGACCCAGTACTTC. The full variable domain, with the rest looked up from reference TRBV7-2 and TRBJ2-5, is GAGVSQSPSNKVTEKGKDVELRCDPISGHTALYWYRQSLGQGLEFLIYFQGNSAPDKSGLPSDRFSAERTGGSVSTLTIQRTQQEDSAVYLCASSRERVKETQYFGPGTRLLVL.

This clone was seen at least ten times. This chain connects TRBV4-2 to TRBJ2-3; no clear D gene. The CDR3 totals 14 residues. Germline CDR1 reads LGHNA; CDR2 reads YNFKEQ. V shed 1 base and J shed 5 bases, with 10 bases lying between them. DNA for the CDR3: TGTGCCAGCAGCCAAGTCGTGGGAAAAGATACGCAGTATTTT. Residues: CASSQVVGKDTQYF.

This chain links TRBV6-2 or TRBV6-3 with TRBJ2-7; 9 positions agree with TRBD2. V lost 0 bases, J lost 2 bases, and 8 bases stayed unmatched. This CDR3 is 17 amino acids long. Germline assignment: CDR1 MNHEY and CDR2 SVGEGT. As DNA, the CDR3 is TGTGCCAGCAGTTACTCCTTTTGGCTAGCGGGGACCTACGAGCAGTACTTC. Amino acids: CASSYSFWLAGTYEQYF.

This clone was seen many times. V is TRBV2 and J is TRBJ2-7; 7 bases line up with TRBD1. This CDR3 has 18 residues. Germline CDR1 reads SNHLY; CDR2 reads FYNNEI. Germline trimming cut 0 bases from V and 2 bases from J; bases unmatched to any gene: 13. CDR3 in DNA: TGTGCCAGCAGTGAAGCGCTTCTAGGGGACAGCGCTACCTACGAGCAGTACTTC. It encodes CASSEALLGDSATYEQYF.

A word on this clone: The missing conserved phenylalanine or tryptophan at the end of this CDR3 makes a read error likely. The DNA is omitted, as the CDR3 cannot be located on it reliably, and the CDR3 follows TCRdb's listing. The CDR3 spells CASSFGLAGGIGDEQLL. This rearrangement joins TRBV11-2 to TRBJ2-1; the table calls TRBD2, which could not be checked here. The CDR3 numbers 17 amino acids, ends counted. Germline CDR1 reads SGHAT; CDR2 reads FQNNGV.

This clone was recorded many times. The V gene is TRBV20-1, the J gene TRBJ1-6; D remains ambiguous. Germline CDR1 is DFQATT and CDR2 is SNEGSKA (reference sequence). Trimming left V 6 bases short and J 8 bases short, with 11 bases between. This CDR3 region has 12 residues. This CDR3 reads CSATRADSPLHF. CDR3 in DNA: TGCAGTGCGACAAGGGCGGATTCACCCCTCCACTTT.

By sample share, this clone is medium-sized. The gene calls are TRBV6-1 and TRBJ2-1; D assignment may be TRBD1 or TRBD2 (5 bases each). With 6 bases removed from V and 4 bases from J, the gap between germline ends came to 16 bases. The CDR3 extends over 15 amino acids. Germline V CDR1 and CDR2: MNHNS, SASEGT. The CDR3 loop reads CASSLESGGYNEQFF. CDR3 nucleotides: TGTGCCAGCAGCCTCGAATCTGGGGGATACAATGAGCAGTTCTTC.

This clone has a count of ten or more. This chain uses TRBV9 with TRBJ2-1; 8 bases are a match to TRBD2. J gave up 9 bases and V 2 bases, and 10 bases lay outside the gene matches. The CDR3 is 15 amino acids. Germline V gene data show CDR1 as SGDLS and CDR2 as YYNGEE. DNA for the CDR3: TGTGCCAGCAGCGTGGGACTAGGGGAATTGGGTGAGCAGTTCTTC. Protein sequence: CASSVGLGELGEQFF.

This clone is judged medium-sized. This chain joins TRBV6-4 and TRBJ2-2; D uncertain. Germline loops: CDR1 MRHNA, CDR2 SNTAGT. Trimming shortened V by 0 bases and J by 3 bases, and 5 bases separated the two germline ends. This CDR3 is built from 14 residues. The CDR3: CASSDSVDTGELFF. The DNA of the CDR3 is TGTGCCAGCAGTGACTCGGTAGACACCGGGGAGCTGTTTTTT.

This clone was detected ten times or more. V and J are TRBV5-4 and TRBJ2-5; D is uncertain. Germline CDR1 reads SGHNT; CDR2 reads YYREEE (reference sequence). V lost 0 bases and J lost 4, with 10 bases in between. The CDR3 has 14 amino acids. The CDR3 spells CASSLDRVRETQYF. CDR3 nucleotides: TGTGCCAGCAGCTTGGATCGAGTGAGAGAGACCCAGTACTTC.

This clone has at least ten counts. The chain couples TRBV6-5 to TRBJ2-2; D gene unclear. Per the germline V gene, CDR1 is MNHEY and CDR2 is SVGAGI. V shed 2 bases and J shed 6 bases, with 10 bases lying between them. The CDR3 consists of 14 residues. CDR3 residues: CASSYSGVPGELFF. CDR3 DNA sequence: TGTGCCAGCAGTTACAGTGGGGTCCCCGGGGAGCTGTTTTTT.

J is TRBJ2-7 and V is TRBV19, with D perhaps TRBD1 (6 bases). This CDR3 comprises 17 residues. Trimming shortened V by 1 base and J by 5 bases, and 21 bases separated the two germline ends. Germline V gene sequence: CDR1 LNHDA, CDR2 SQIVND (reference sequence). The CDR3 loop reads CASSIAGTWVRQHEQYF. For the CDR3, the DNA is TGTGCCAGTAGTATAGCCGGGACATGGGTGAGACAACACGAGCAGTACTTC.

This clone was observed at least ten times. This chain joins TRBV3-1 and TRBJ2-1, with TRBD2 matching over 9 bases. V lost 9 bases and J lost 6; bases outside the gene matches: 6. The V gene's germline CDR1 is LGHDT and CDR2 YNNKEL (reference sequence). This CDR3 spans 13 amino acids. CDR3 sequence: CASFGLATNEQFF. DNA of the CDR3: TGTGCCAGTTTTGGACTAGCGACCAATGAGCAGTTCTTC.

This clone was detected ten times or more. The chain couples TRBV4-1 to TRBJ2-5; D ambiguous. The germline V gene encodes CDR1 MGHRA and CDR2 YSYEKL. The V end was cut by 1 base, the J end by 2 bases, with 8 bases between. The CDR3 spans 14 residues. CDR3 residues: CASSQVGRQETQYF. CDR3 nucleotides: TGCGCCAGCAGCCAAGTCGGGCGACAAGAGACCCAGTACTTC.

This clone was recorded a few times. A much larger clone is a single base away; this may be a read error. The chain is built from TRBV5-8 and TRBJ2-7; no firm D call. V shed 6 bases and J shed 3 bases, with 10 bases lying between them. CDR1 and CDR2 (germline): SGHTS, YDEGEE. The length of the CDR3 is 12 residues. CDR3 nucleotides: TGTGCCAGCATCTTCGATAACTACGAGCAGTACTTC. Amino acids: CASIFDNYEQYF.

This clone came up many times. The sample holds other DNA sequences that translate to the same CDR3. The chain joins TRBV5-1 to TRBJ2-3; D is unclear. Trimming took 0 bases from V and 1 from J, leaving 3 bases between them. The germline CDR1 and CDR2 sequences are SGHRS and YFSETQ. The CDR3 is 13 amino acids. The CDR3 DNA reads TGCGCCAGCAGCTTGGCGGGCACAGATACGCAGTATTTT. Protein sequence: CASSLAGTDTQYF.